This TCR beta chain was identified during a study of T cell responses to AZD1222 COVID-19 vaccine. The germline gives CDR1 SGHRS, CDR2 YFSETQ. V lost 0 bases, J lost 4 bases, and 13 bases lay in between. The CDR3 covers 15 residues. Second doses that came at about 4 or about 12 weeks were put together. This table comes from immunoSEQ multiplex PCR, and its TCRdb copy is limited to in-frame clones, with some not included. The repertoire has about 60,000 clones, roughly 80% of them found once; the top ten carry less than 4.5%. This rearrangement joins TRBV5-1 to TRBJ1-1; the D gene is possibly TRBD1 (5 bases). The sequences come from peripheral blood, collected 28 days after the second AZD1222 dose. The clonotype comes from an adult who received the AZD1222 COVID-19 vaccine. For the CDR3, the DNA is TGCGCCAGCAGCTTGGCCCAGGGAGGAATCACTGAAGCTTTCTTT. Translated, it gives CASSLAQGGITEAFF.